This T cell receptor beta chain was recorded in a study of OX40 agonist ivuxolimab in advanced cancers. Produced via immunoSEQ multiplex PCR; TCRdb's table is partial and in-frame only. This table has about 93,000 clones, roughly 89% appearing once. Germline V gives CDR1 SGHRS, CDR2 YFSETQ. The V and J ends lost 3 bases and 5 bases, in that order; junction bases with no gene match: 8. The CDR3 has 16 amino acids. Sequencing used CD4+ or CD8+ T cells sorted from blood, obtained in a trial of the OX40 agonist ivuxolimab. The V and J genes are TRBV5-1 and TRBJ1-5, with TRBD1 matching 10 bases. The clonotype was recovered from an adult with an advanced solid tumor such as melanoma, head and neck, liver or kidney cancer. CDR3 sequence reads: CASSSGLGTGDQPQHF. The CDR3 DNA sequence: TGCGCCAGCAGCTCAGGCCTCGGGACAGGGGATCAGCCCCAGCATTTT.